This T cell receptor (beta chain) is from a study of vaccination and CD4 T cells after COVID-19. Notes on the study in general: A median of around 90% of reactive clones, in convalescent patients, became evident only post-vaccination.

Treatment described: roughly 10-day PBMC culture with coronavirus spike peptide pools or control peptides (ViraFEST assay). ViraFEST grew antigen-specific T cells using peptide pools, then sequenced TCRs. Worth noting for this clonotype: The antigen is not known.

Sequencing of DNA taken from cultured CD4+ T cells relied on the Oncomine TCR Beta short-read assay. Each CDR3 protein gets one entry after TCRdb re-called the PCR reads with MiXCR. This table has 9,000 to 15,000 distinct CDR3 sequences, 25% to 35% appearing once. Germline-derived CDR1 and CDR2 are SEHNR and FQNEAQ (reference sequence). Between the trimmed V and J ends, which lost 5 bases and 0 bases, there was a span of 10 bases. The CDR3 extends over 15 amino acids. The genes are TRBV7-9 and TRBJ1-4; D may be TRBD1 (5 bases). The source of this sequence is a human donor who received a COVID-19 vaccine. Sample: CD4+ T cells from blood, cultured in vitro, taken before SARS-CoV-2 vaccination. CDR3 coding DNA: TGTGCCAGCAGCCTACCCAGGGCAACTAATGAAAAACTGTTTTTT. It yields the protein CASSLPRATNEKLFF.